The 20 T cell receptor beta chains listed next were all sequenced from one sample in a study of regulatory T cells in long-lasting Graves disease (dated by TCRdb to the early 2020s). What the time point label conveys for this sample: persistent/refractory GD, antithyroid drugs over 5 years with positive TRAb. For both TCR sequencing and RNA sequencing, RNA was extracted from PBMCs using TRIzol. The library came from multiplex PCR. The listed sequencing device is Illumina HiSeq 4000. CDR3 regions were amplified by Arm-PCR with iRepertoire HTBI primers to construct TCR beta libraries. TCRdb ran its own pipeline on the public reads, namely fastp trimming at Q25 and MiXCR clone calling, and kept in-frame beta chains. Rows with one shared CDR3 protein collapse into an entry with the most common genes and DNA. In this sample the table shows 400,000 to 500,000 distinct CDR3 sequences, approximately 23% of which occur a single time. The ten largest make up 13% of the sample.

This specimen consisted of peripheral blood mononuclear cells (PBMCs), obtained when the disease was refractory, from a patient treated with antithyroid drugs. Receptors originate from a female donor with Graves disease.

J is TRBJ2-2 and V is TRBV5-1; TRBD1 agrees at 10 bases. The CDR3 totals 16 residues. J was trimmed by 4 bases and V by 3 bases; bases with no gene match: 6. Germline CDR1 is SGHRS and CDR2 is YFSETQ. The CDR3 spells CASSSSDRGLTGELFF. In DNA form, the CDR3 reads TGCGCCAGCAGCTCCTCCGACAGGGGGCTCACCGGGGAGCTGTTTTTT. Complete variable domain (other parts from reference TRBV5-1 and TRBJ2-2): KAGVTQTPRYLIKTRGQQVTLSCSPISGHRSVSWYQQTPGQGLQFLFEYFSETQRNKGNFPGRFSGRQFSNSRSEMNVSTLELGDSALYLCASSSSDRGLTGELFFGEGSRLTVL.

This clonotype was counted ten times or more. V usage is TRBV7-8 and J usage is TRBJ1-5; a weak D match, TRBD1 (6 bases). The CDR3 has 14 residues. V lost 5 bases to trimming and J lost 2 bases, with 10 bases between them. Germline V gene sequence: CDR1 SGHVS, CDR2 FQNEAQ. CDR3 sequence: CASSMDSRNQPQHF. The CDR3 region has the DNA TGTGCCAGCAGCATGGACAGCCGCAATCAGCCCCAGCATTTT.

A note on this clonotype: A much larger clone differs from this one at a single base, so this may be a read error. The chain joins TRBV6-1 to TRBJ2-7, with 8 bases aligning to TRBD1. The germline V gene encodes CDR1 MNHNS and CDR2 SASEGT. The CDR3 is 12 residues long. The V segment lost 7 bases and the J segment 5 bases; nucleotides outside the gene matches: 4. This CDR3 reads CASKGQDNEQYF. In DNA, the CDR3 is TGTGCCAGCAAGGGACAGGACAACGAGCAGTACTTC.

The table lists this clonotype with many counts. The J gene is TRBJ1-2, the V gene TRBV27, with D unclear. Per the germline V gene, CDR1 is MNHEY and CDR2 is SMNVEV (reference sequence). The CDR3 extends over 13 amino acids. Trimming pared 4 bases from V and 4 bases from J, leaving 10 bases between. The CDR3 is CASSSDWGYGYTF. Written as DNA, the CDR3 is TGTGCCAGCAGTTCTGACTGGGGCTATGGCTACACCTTC.

The table lists this clonotype with many counts. J is TRBJ2-7 and V is TRBV6-5; perhaps TRBD1 as D (5 bases). V lost 2 bases and J lost 4, with 12 bases in between. This CDR3 contains 14 residues. Germline-derived CDR1 and CDR2 are MNHEY and SVGAGI. For the CDR3, the DNA is TGTGCCAGCAGTTACCGGGCGCAGGGTTACGAGCAGTACTTC. Translated, it gives CASSYRAQGYEQYF.

This clonotype was seen more than once but under ten times. This sequence joins TRBV12-3 or TRBV12-4 and TRBJ2-7; 16 bases match TRBD2. This CDR3 comprises 15 residues. Trimming removed 6 bases from V and 6 bases from J; junction bases left unmatched: 5. The CDR3 loop is CASSPGTSGGAEQYF. The CDR3 DNA reads as TGTGCCAGCAGCCCAGGGACTAGCGGGGGGGCCGAGCAGTACTTC.

The rearrangement joins TRBV9 to TRBJ1-5; D ambiguous. V was pared by 1 base and J by 9 bases, with 14 bases between. The CDR3 runs to 14 residues. CDR1 and CDR2 (germline): SGDLS, YYNGEE. The CDR3: CASSVSTAQGPQHF. Written as DNA, the CDR3 is TGTGCCAGCAGCGTATCTACGGCTCAAGGGCCCCAGCATTTT.

The chain recombines TRBV7-9 with TRBJ2-3; the match to TRBD2 covers 9 bases. CDR3 length: 14 residues. V shed 5 bases, J shed 5 bases, and the junction held 5 bases outside the gene matches. CDR1 is SEHNR, CDR2 FQNEAQ, per germline (reference sequence). CDR3 nucleotides: TGTGCCAGCAGCATTAGCGGGAGAGAAGATACGCAGTATTTT. Protein product: CASSISGREDTQYF.

About this clonotype: The junction shows a germline mismatch at one end, possibly a read error. The J gene is TRBJ2-7, the V gene TRBV29-1; tentative D call: TRBD2 (5 bases). The CDR3 covers 17 residues. Germline V gene lookup returns CDR1 SQVTM and CDR2 ANQGSEA. CDR3 nucleotides: TGCGGCGTTGAAGAAGTCTCAGGAGGCGATACTACGAACGAGCAGTACTTC. It is translated as CGVEEVSGGDTTNEQYF.

The rearrangement links TRBV29-1 to TRBJ2-7; unclear D gene. The last part of the DNA fits TRBJ2-5 better; the J call may be wrong. The CDR3 extends over 13 amino acids. The germline gives CDR1 SQVTM, CDR2 ANQGSEA. The DNA for the CDR3 is TGCAGCGCCCCGGGCCCCTCCGAAGGGACCCAGTACTTC. This sequence encodes CSAPGPSEGTQYF.

The sample holds a few counts of this clonotype. This chain uses TRBV12-3 or TRBV12-4 with TRBJ1-5, with 11 bases matching TRBD1. The CDR3 loop spans 16 amino acids. The V segment lost 6 bases and the J segment 2 bases; nucleotides outside the gene matches: 6. The CDR3 loop is CASRDPGQGGNQPQHF. CDR3 coding DNA: TGTGCCAGCAGGGATCCGGGACAGGGGGGCAATCAGCCCCAGCATTTT.

This clonotype was seen at least ten times. The chain has TRBV6-1 and TRBJ1-2; 7 bases are a match to TRBD1. From germline, CDR1 is MNHNS and CDR2 SASEGT. The CDR3 totals 12 residues. The J segment lost 4 bases and the V segment lost 8 bases, leaving 4 bases of the junction unmatched. The CDR3, as DNA: TGTGCCAGCCGGGACAGCTCCTATGGCTACACCTTC. Protein sequence: CASRDSSYGYTF.

The chain uses TRBV10-3 and TRBJ1-5; TRBD1 matches at 7 bases. Germline V gene sequence: CDR1 ENHRY, CDR2 SYGVKD. This CDR3 has 16 amino acids. V lost 2 bases and J lost 2; bases outside the gene matches: 6. CDR3 DNA sequence: TGTGCCATCAGTGAGAGGGGGCAGGGAGGCAATCAGCCCCAGCATTTT. It encodes CAISERGQGGNQPQHF.

V and J are TRBV20-1 and TRBJ1-1; no firm D call. CDR1 DFQATT and CDR2 SNEGSKA come from the germline V gene (reference sequence). Trimming took 6 bases from V and 4 from J, leaving 12 bases between them. The CDR3 totals 12 residues. CDR3 DNA: TGCAGTGCCCCGACGGTGGGCACTGAAGCTTTCTTT. Protein product: CSAPTVGTEAFF.

The sample holds a few counts of this clonotype. This sequence joins TRBV5-1 and TRBJ1-1; no clear D. CDR3 size: 14 residues. The V gene lost 4 bases and the J gene lost 3 bases, with 13 bases spanning the gap. CDR1 SGHRS and CDR2 YFSETQ come from the germline V gene. CDR3 residues: CASSDSSGDTEAFF. CDR3 DNA sequence: TGCGCCAGCAGCGATTCTTCGGGCGACACTGAAGCTTTCTTT.

This clonotype has a count of ten or more. This chain links TRBV6-9 with TRBJ2-2; D is unclear. CDR3 length: 11 amino acids. Trimming left V 2 bases short and J 6 bases short, with 1 base between. Germline CDR1 reads MNHGY; CDR2 reads SVAAGI. CDR3 in amino acids: CASSYPGELFF. CDR3 DNA sequence: TGTGCCAGCAGTTATCCCGGGGAGCTGTTTTTT.

The rearrangement links TRBV18 to TRBJ1-2; TRBD1 is a possible D gene (6 bases). Germline loops: CDR1 KGHSH, CDR2 LQKENI. V lost 2 bases, J lost 3 bases, and 13 bases lay in between. The CDR3 sequence is 15 residues long. This CDR3 is CASSPSGGYYYGYTF. The CDR3 DNA reads TGTGCCAGCTCACCATCGGGGGGCTATTACTATGGCTACACCTTC.

This clonotype was seen more than once but under ten times. The chain couples TRBV18 to TRBJ1-1, with D perhaps matching TRBD1 (5 bases). Germline V gene sequence: CDR1 KGHSH, CDR2 LQKENI. The length of the CDR3 is 15 residues. Trimming shortened V by 4 bases and J by 1 base, and 13 bases separated the two germline ends. The CDR3, as DNA: TGTGCCAGCTCACGAAGACAAGGGGCGAACACTGAAGCTTTCTTT. Residues: CASSRRQGANTEAFF.

This clonotype was seen ten or more times. CDR3 nucleotide sequence: TGTGCCAGTAGTATGGGGCCGGACGCTTTTCAGCCCCAGCATTTT. Translation gives CASSMGPDAFQPQHF. This sequence joins TRBV19 and TRBJ1-5; tentative D call: TRBD1 (5 bases). The CDR3 consists of 15 residues. CDR1 is LNHDA and CDR2 is SQIVND in the germline V gene (reference sequence). Trimming took 3 bases from V and 6 from J, leaving 15 bases between them.

The chain uses TRBV27 and TRBJ1-2; D is uncertain. CDR3 length equals 14 residues. V dropped 7 bases and J dropped 5 bases, with 17 bases sitting between them. Germline V CDR1 and CDR2: MNHEY, SMNVEV (reference sequence). The CDR3 spells CASTTTTSEYGYTF. The CDR3 DNA reads TGTGCCAGCACCACCACGACCTCCGAGTATGGCTACACCTTC.